Below, one T cell receptor (beta chain) is given with its context. Its antigen is currently not known. The data stem from a study of monozygotic twins with inflammatory bowel disease (dated by TCRdb to between 2019 and 2020). Regarding the complete study: The complete study included about 30 monozygotic twin pairs: 19 IBD-discordant Danish pairs and nine German pairs, of which four were IBD-concordant and five were IBD-discordant. Each individual had, on average, about 151 000 unique TCRalpha sequences and 181 000 unique TCRbeta sequences available for analysis. Disease-associated traits were sought mainly through comparisons between IBD patients and their genetically identical healthy co-twins within discordant pairs.

Points the paper makes about the study in general: Because patients were on differing immunosuppressive treatments, the repertoires may have picked up extra background noise and inter-individual variability. TCRbeta repertoire diversity, by inverse Simpson index, was decreased in IBD patients compared with their healthy co-twins. Fewer clonotypes were shared with other individuals by IBD patients than by healthy twins, most markedly in patients showing signs of disease activity. The analysis was unable to tell apart different T cell subtypes. Repertoire similarity did not differ between concordant and discordant twins, possibly due to limited statistical power. The results gave no support for a single strong signal or clonotype linked to IBD.

A roughly 2.6 ml peripheral blood sample was drawn into PAXgene tubes per donor and stored at -80°C. Total RNA was isolated from whole blood with the PAXgene blood miRNA kit on an automated QIAcube, without T cell sorting. Peripheral blood from monozygotic twin pairs who were concordant or discordant for inflammatory bowel disease underwent deep TCRalpha and TCRbeta repertoire profiling using unique molecular barcoding. Smoking habits were recorded for all twin pairs, with individuals classified as current, former or never smokers. The method was 5' RACE. Each TCR library was prepared from roughly 3,800 ng of total RNA. For each sample, cDNA synthesis with SMARTScribe reverse transcriptase was split into eight separate reactions. During cDNA synthesis, template switching introduced unique molecular identifiers that contained a 6-nucleotide sample barcode. Amplification of TCRalpha and TCRbeta cDNA involved two nested PCRs of about 15 and 9 cycles, and each PCR was followed by bead purification. Before amplification, cDNA was treated with uracil DNA-glycosylase and purified using the QIAquick PCR purification kit. In the second PCR, Illumina TruSeq-compatible adapters and sample-specific barcodes were added. Library quality and concentration were checked on TapeStation and Qubit, and libraries were pooled at around 5 ng each. Sequencing of the pooled libraries was done on an Illumina HiSeq2500 single-index Rapid Run using custom sequencing primers and 2 x 100 bp reads. In the source study's methods: MiGEC version 1.2.6 was used for UMI-based consensus assembly, which corrected PCR and sequencing errors. V(D)J alignment, clonotype assembly and CDR3 extraction were performed with MiXCR version 2.1.1. Normalisation of gene usage, clonotype sharing and MAIT/NKT TCR abundance was achieved by analysing the top 1000, 10 000 and 20 000 clonotypes per sample. Diversity was computed as the inverse Simpson index with the vegan R package after downsampling to 27 000 UMIs. Paired Mann-Whitney U tests on discordant twin pairs were used, with Benjamini-Hochberg multiple-testing correction. After reprocessing by TCRdb, each CDR3 protein sequence is one entry, and no DNA is given. Here the V and J calls rest on TCRdb's processing, not on the authors' analysis. This specimen's table enumerates approximately 200,000 distinct CDR3 sequences. Around 1.5% of the sample is in the top ten clones.

Sequencing was carried out using blood. This TCR was recovered from a human donor with ulcerative colitis or Crohn's disease, or a healthy co-twin of an affected twin (not recorded which).

The CDR3 in this case is CASSLGARAGNQPQHF. The chain is assembled from TRBV7-2 and TRBJ1-5. CDR1 SGHTA and CDR2 FQGNSA were looked up in the germline V gene. The cysteine opens and the phenylalanine closes a CDR3 of 16 amino acids. No nucleotide data were recorded.